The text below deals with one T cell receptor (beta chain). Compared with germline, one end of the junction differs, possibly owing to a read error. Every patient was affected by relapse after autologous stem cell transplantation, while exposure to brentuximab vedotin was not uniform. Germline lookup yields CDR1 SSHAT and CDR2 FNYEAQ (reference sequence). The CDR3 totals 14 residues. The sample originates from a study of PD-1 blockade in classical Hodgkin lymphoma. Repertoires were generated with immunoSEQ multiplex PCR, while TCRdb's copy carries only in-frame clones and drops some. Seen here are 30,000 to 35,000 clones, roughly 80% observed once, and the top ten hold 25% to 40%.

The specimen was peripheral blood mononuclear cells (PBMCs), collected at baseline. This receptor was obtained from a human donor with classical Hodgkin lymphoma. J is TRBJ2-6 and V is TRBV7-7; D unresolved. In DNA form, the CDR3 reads TGTGCTAGCAGCTTAGAGGCGGGGGCCAACGTCCTGACTTTC. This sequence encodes CASSLEAGANVLTF.